The 19 T cell receptor beta chains listed next were all sequenced from one sample in a study of T cells after yellow fever vaccination. One entry per CDR3 protein results from TCRdb running MiXCR on the 5' RACE reads. The sample includes 150,000 to 200,000 distinct CDR3 sequences, approximately 9.9% of them seen just once. This material consisted of CD8+ T cells sorted from PBMCs, taken 45 days after the yellow fever booster vaccination. The source of these receptors is a man aged 18 to 30 who received the YFV17D yellow fever vaccine.

The chain recombines TRBV24-1 with TRBJ2-4; D possibly matches TRBD1 or TRBD2 (6 bases each). The germline gives CDR1 KGHDR, CDR2 SFDVKD. Trimming took 7 bases from V and 5 from J, leaving 14 bases between them. This CDR3 is built from 14 residues. This CDR3 reads CATRHLRGENIQYF. The CDR3 DNA is TGTGCCACCAGACATCTAAGGGGGGAAAACATTCAGTACTTC.

Only a few counts were recorded for this clonotype. The chain uses TRBV4-2 and TRBJ1-1; D is possibly TRBD1 (6 bases). Germline CDR1 LGHNA, CDR2 YNFKEQ. V was pared by 3 bases and J by 0 bases, with 14 bases between. The CDR3 is 16 residues long. CDR3 in amino acids: CASSQEHWTVNTEAFF. Here the CDR3 DNA reads TGTGCCAGCAGCCAGGAGCATTGGACAGTGAACACTGAAGCTTTCTTT.

Only a few counts were recorded for this clonotype. The chain uses TRBV6-5 and TRBJ2-7, with 7 bases that match TRBD1. The CDR3 consists of 12 residues. Trimming took 9 bases from V and 3 from J; bases not matched to a gene: 5. Germline loops: CDR1 MNHEY, CDR2 SVGAGI. Here the CDR3 reads CASRGLNYEQYF. The CDR3 DNA follows: TGTGCCAGTAGGGGGCTAAACTACGAGCAGTACTTC.

The genes are TRBV7-3 and TRBJ2-1; TRBD2 matches at 11 bases. Germline-derived CDR1 and CDR2 are SGHTA and FQGTGA. The V gene end was trimmed by 5 bases and the J gene end by 4 bases; junction bases not matched to a gene: 4. The CDR3 loop spans 15 amino acids. This CDR3 is CASSKLAGAYNEQFF. DNA for the CDR3: TGTGCCAGCAGCAAACTAGCGGGGGCTTACAATGAGCAGTTCTTC.

This clonotype was found a few times. This chain connects TRBV7-8 to TRBJ1-5; D unresolved. Looked up from germline, CDR1 is SGHVS and CDR2 is FQNEAQ. This CDR3 contains 17 residues. V gave up 3 bases and J gave up 0 bases, with 15 bases separating them. The CDR3 protein is CASSLGPRGVSNQPQHF. CDR3 DNA sequence: TGTGCCAGCAGCTTGGGCCCTCGCGGAGTTAGCAATCAGCCCCAGCATTTT.

In regard to this clonotype: This clone may be a read error of a much larger clone one base away. This chain's CDR3 is CATAGHPYPGELFF. In DNA, the CDR3 is TGTGCCACCGCGGGACACCCGTACCCCGGGGAGCTGTTTTTT. The chain uses TRBV10-3 and TRBJ2-2; D might be TRBD1 or TRBD2, each matching 6 bases. Germline CDR1 and CDR2: ENHRY and SYGVKD. This CDR3 contains 14 residues. V shed 10 bases and J shed 6 bases, with 18 bases lying between them.

This chain links TRBV4-3 with TRBJ2-7; D call uncertain. The V end lost 0 bases, the J end lost 2 bases, and 11 bases lay between the germline ends. Germline V CDR1 and CDR2: LGHNA, YSLEER. The CDR3 contains 15 residues. Here the CDR3 reads CASSQDSSGPYEQYF. CDR3 nucleotides: TGCGCCAGCAGCCAAGATTCTTCCGGCCCCTACGAGCAGTACTTC.

The chain couples TRBV12-3 or TRBV12-4 to TRBJ1-1, with D possibly being TRBD1 (6 bases). V was shortened by 3 bases and J by 5 bases, with 10 bases between the two germline ends. The length of the CDR3 is 13 residues. The chain's CDR3 is CASSLGAGTEAFF. In DNA form, the CDR3 reads TGTGCCAGCAGTTTGGGGGCTGGGACTGAAGCTTTCTTT.

A single count supports this clonotype. The chain's CDR3 is CASRDGQNIQYF. The DNA of the CDR3 is TGTGCCAGCAGGGACGGACAGAACATTCAGTACTTC. The chain recombines TRBV5-4 with TRBJ2-4, with TRBD1 as a possible D gene (6 bases). V was clipped by 5 bases and J by 7 bases, with 10 bases between them. The length of the CDR3 is 12 residues. Germline V lookup: CDR1 SGHNT, CDR2 YYREEE (reference sequence).

This clonotype has at least ten counts. The V and J genes are TRBV15 and TRBJ2-5; a weak D match, TRBD2 (5 bases). The CDR3 is 13 amino acids. Germline V lookup: CDR1 LNHNV, CDR2 YYDKDF (reference sequence). The ends were cut back, 5 bases at V and 5 bases at J, with 12 bases in the middle. The CDR3 spells CATSGRGVETQYF. In DNA, the CDR3 is TGTGCCACCAGCGGGAGAGGTGTGGAGACCCAGTACTTC.

The chain is built from TRBV9 and TRBJ2-3, with 7 bases lining up with TRBD2. This CDR3 has 15 residues. Trimming removed 1 base from V and 5 bases from J; junction bases left unmatched: 7. Germline CDR1 and CDR2: SGDLS and YYNGEE. CDR3 DNA sequence: TGTGCCAGCAGCGTACCGGGGGGAGGTTTAGATACGCAGTATTTT. Its translation is CASSVPGGGLDTQYF.

The V and J genes are TRBV21-1 and TRBJ2-7; TRBD2 is taken as the D call from the table, unchecked against the DNA. TRBV21-1 has pseudogene status. The CDR3 sequence is 15 residues long. CDR3 residues: CASSKVGRKGYEQYF. CDR3 nucleotides: TGTGCCAGCAGCAAAGTAGGGCGGAAGGGCTACGAGCAGTACTTC.

This clonotype appeared a single time. This chain links TRBV7-9 with TRBJ2-5; 9 bases match TRBD2. The length of the CDR3 is 16 residues. CDR1 is SEHNR, CDR2 FQNEAQ, per germline (reference sequence). Trimming took 3 bases from V and 1 from J; bases not matched to a gene: 6. The CDR3 region is CASSFDAGGTQETQYF. The CDR3 DNA sequence: TGTGCCAGCAGCTTCGACGCGGGGGGGACCCAAGAGACCCAGTACTTC.

This clonotype was seen at least ten times. J is TRBJ2-2 and V is TRBV28, with 7 bases aligning to TRBD2. V lost 0 bases and J lost 4; bases outside the gene matches: 8. The CDR3 is 17 amino acids. Germline CDR1 is MDHEN and CDR2 is SYDVKM. The CDR3 reads CASSLCRRGSCTGELFF. In DNA form, the CDR3 reads TGTGCCAGCAGTTTATGCAGGCGGGGGAGCTGCACCGGGGAGCTGTTTTTT.

This clonotype was recorded a few times. J is TRBJ2-1 and V is TRBV6-6, with 8 bases fitting TRBD1. Per germline, CDR1 MNHNY and CDR2 SVGAGI (reference sequence). V lost 6 bases, J lost 5 bases, and 6 bases stayed unmatched. This CDR3 is 14 amino acids long. In nucleotides, the CDR3 is TGTGCCAGCAGCCTGACACAGGGGGACAATGAGCAGTTCTTC. Translated, it gives CASSLTQGDNEQFF.

The chain has TRBV7-2 and TRBJ1-5; TRBD1 agrees at 7 bases. CDR1 is SGHTA and CDR2 is FQGNSA in the germline V gene. V was clipped by 2 bases and J by 7 bases; unmatched bases: 8. This CDR3 contains 15 residues. CDR3 residues: CASSLNRGVGQPQHF. The CDR3 DNA follows: TGTGCCAGCAGCTTAAACAGGGGTGTAGGACAGCCCCAGCATTTT.

The chain employs TRBV19 and TRBJ2-2, with no clear D. Trimming cost V 5 bases and J 4 bases, with 14 bases left between them. The germline CDR1 and CDR2 sequences are LNHDA and SQIVND (reference sequence). The CDR3 totals 15 residues. The CDR3 nucleotides are TGTGCCAGTAGTTCAATGACTTTCATCACCGGGGAGCTGTTTTTT. It encodes CASSSMTFITGELFF.

This clonotype was seen a few times. The V call is TRBV7-9, the J call TRBJ1-1; 7 bases agree with TRBD1. Per the germline V gene, CDR1 is SEHNR and CDR2 is FQNEAQ (reference sequence). The length of the CDR3 is 15 residues. The J segment lost 8 bases and the V segment lost 2 bases, leaving 11 bases of the junction unmatched. CDR3 DNA: TGTGCCAGCAGCTTAAACGCCGGGACAGCCGGAGAAGCTTTCTTT. It translates to CASSLNAGTAGEAFF.

The chain combines TRBV11-2 with TRBJ2-7; D may be TRBD2 (5 bases). Germline lookup yields CDR1 SGHAT and CDR2 FQNNGV. This CDR3 region has 13 residues. V lost 6 bases and J 0 bases, leaving 9 bases between the germline ends. The CDR3 is CASSMEDSYEQYV. DNA for the CDR3: TGTGCCAGCAGTATGGAGGACTCCTACGAGCAGTACGTC.